Presented here are 5 T cell receptor beta chains from one specimen sequenced in a study of T cell responses to AZD1222 COVID-19 vaccine. Profiled with immunoSEQ multiplex PCR; TCRdb holds only in-frame clones, not every one. The data contain about 54,000 clones, roughly 90% of them singletons. Sequences were derived from peripheral blood, sampled on day 0 of AZD1222 vaccination. These receptors came from an adult in good health.

The chain has TRBV7-8 and TRBJ1-5; 10 bases are a match to TRBD1. J lost 3 bases, V lost 1 base, and 6 bases had no gene match. The CDR3 totals 17 residues. From germline, CDR1 is SGHVS and CDR2 FQNEAQ. The CDR3 region has the DNA TGTGCCAGCAGCTTAGATGGGACAGGGGTCCCCAATCAGCCCCAGCATTTT. Its translation is CASSLDGTGVPNQPQHF.

The genes are TRBV4-1 and TRBJ1-1, with D hard to call. This CDR3 is built from 15 residues. In germline, CDR1 is MGHRA, CDR2 YSYEKL. Trimming left V 7 bases short and J 0 bases short, with 15 bases between. The CDR3 DNA follows: TGCGCCAGCACTTGGATGCAAGATTTGAACACTGAAGCTTTCTTT. It is translated as CASTWMQDLNTEAFF.

The chain carries TRBV5-1 and TRBJ2-1; D is uncertain. The germline V gene has CDR1 SGHRS and CDR2 YFSETQ. V shed 0 bases and J shed 3 bases, with 10 bases lying between them. The CDR3 is 15 amino acids. The CDR3: CASSLGGGYYNEQFF. CDR3 DNA sequence: TGCGCCAGCAGCTTGGGGGGTGGGTACTACAATGAGCAGTTCTTC.

The rearrangement joins TRBV5-1 to TRBJ2-7; tentative D call: TRBD1 (5 bases). Looked up from germline, CDR1 is SGHRS and CDR2 is YFSETQ. The CDR3 spans 14 residues. V was trimmed by 0 bases and J by 6 bases, leaving 13 bases between them. The CDR3: CASSLGGSPGEQYF. The CDR3 DNA is TGCGCCAGCAGCTTGGGGGGCTCGCCCGGCGAGCAGTACTTC.

This chain connects TRBV7-2 to TRBJ1-5; 8 positions match TRBD1. Germline-derived CDR1 and CDR2 are SGHTA and FQGNSA. Losses at the gene ends were 3 bases for V and 0 bases for J; bases not matched to a gene: 4. This CDR3 is built from 16 residues. The CDR3 reads CASSLQGASSNQPQHF. Here the CDR3 DNA reads TGTGCCAGCAGCTTGCAGGGGGCATCTAGCAATCAGCCCCAGCATTTT.